The 29 T cell receptor beta chains reported below all come from one sample, sequenced in a study of glioma-infiltrating T cells. The iRepertoire nested amplicon-rescue multiplex PCR amplified TCR alpha and beta CDR3s from RNA. TCRdb re-derived calls from the multiplex PCR reads in MiXCR, one entry per CDR3 protein. The sample yields over 70,000 distinct CDR3 sequences, about 25% seen once. Sequenced: glioma tissue, nonneoplastic brain tissue, or PBMCs (not recorded which). Source of these receptors: a human donor with low-grade glioma or glioblastoma, undergoing nonglioma brain surgery, or in good health (not recorded which).

This clonotype was seen ten or more times. The V and J genes are TRBV24-1 and TRBJ1-2; the D gene is possibly TRBD1 (6 bases). Germline CDR1 KGHDR, CDR2 SFDVKD. This CDR3 contains 16 residues. The germline V and J ends were trimmed by 0 bases and 8 bases, with 18 bases remaining between them. CDR3 sequence reads: CATSDLPRTDSRGYTF. The CDR3 DNA reads as TGTGCCACCAGTGATTTGCCTCGGACAGACTCGCGGGGCTACACCTTC.

Ten or more counts support this clonotype. Sequence at one end of the junction differs from germline and may be a read error. CDR3 bases: TGTGCCAGCAGTTACGGCGGGGCCCAAGGGACCCAGTACTTC. Protein product: CASSYGGAQGTQYF. The chain couples TRBV6-2 or TRBV6-3 to TRBJ2-5, with D perhaps matching TRBD2 (6 bases). This CDR3 contains 14 residues. Germline V gene lookup returns CDR1 MNHEY and CDR2 SVGEGT.

Comment on this clonotype: A much larger clone lies a single base off, so this may be a read error. The rearrangement joins TRBV6-2 or TRBV6-3 to TRBJ2-2; TRBD1 or TRBD2 may be the D gene (6 bases each). V gave up 4 bases and J gave up 8 bases, with 14 bases separating them. The germline V gene has CDR1 MNHEY and CDR2 SVGEGT. The CDR3 has 14 amino acids. Written as DNA, the CDR3 is TGTGCCAGCAGTTCCCCTAGGGGGGATGGGGAGCTGTTTTTT. It translates to CASSSPRGDGELFF.

At least ten counts were recorded for this clonotype. The chain links TRBV15 to TRBJ2-2; D is perhaps TRBD1 (5 bases). CDR1 is LNHNV, CDR2 YYDKDF, per germline (reference sequence). CDR3 length: 14 residues. The V gene lost 3 bases and the J gene lost 5 bases, with 10 bases spanning the gap. The CDR3 nucleotides are TGTGCCACCAGCAGGGATCCAGGGACCGGGGAGCTGTTTTTT. Translating it yields CATSRDPGTGELFF.

This clonotype has a count of ten or more. The chain is built from TRBV20-1 and TRBJ1-4; no clear D. The CDR3 covers 13 residues. CDR1 is DFQATT, CDR2 SNEGSKA, per germline (reference sequence). Trimming pared 1 base from V and 8 bases from J, leaving 11 bases between. The CDR3 sequence is CSARVRLGEKLFF. CDR3 sequence (DNA): TGCAGTGCTAGAGTAAGACTTGGGGAAAAACTGTTTTTT.

This clonotype came up once. The chain joins TRBV5-6 to TRBJ2-5; 11 bases match TRBD2. The CDR3 consists of 15 residues. Trimming at V came to 5 bases and at J to 4 bases, leaving 7 bases not matched to a gene. Germline CDR1 and CDR2: SGHDT and YYEEEE. CDR3 protein: CASRSSSGGRETQYF. CDR3 DNA: TGTGCCAGCAGATCCTCTAGCGGGGGGCGAGAGACCCAGTACTTC. The full variable domain, its missing parts supplied by reference TRBV5-6 and TRBJ2-5, is DAGVTQSPTHLIKTRGQQVTLRCSPKSGHDTVSWYQQALGQGPQFIFQYYEEEERQRGNFPDRFSGHQFPNYSSELNVNALLLGDSALYLCASRSSSGGRETQYFGPGTRLLVL.

This clonotype was seen many times. The V and J genes are TRBV2 and TRBJ2-1, with D possibly being TRBD2 (5 bases). V lost 7 bases and J lost 7, with 14 bases in between. Germline V gives CDR1 SNHLY, CDR2 FYNNEI. The CDR3 contains 13 residues. CDR3 region: CASTPMPGNEQFF. The CDR3 DNA reads as TGTGCCAGCACCCCGATGCCGGGGAATGAGCAGTTCTTC.

This clonotype was counted ten times or more. The V call is TRBV7-2, the J call TRBJ1-2, with 10 nucleotides matching TRBD1. This CDR3 has 14 amino acids. V shed 5 bases, J shed 3 bases, and the junction held 3 bases outside the gene matches. Germline CDR1 is SGHTA and CDR2 is FQGNSA. The chain's CDR3 is CASSRDRGDYGYTF. Written as DNA, the CDR3 is TGTGCCAGCAGCCGGGACAGGGGAGACTATGGCTACACCTTC. Together with reference TRBV7-2 and TRBJ1-2, the CDR3 gives the full variable domain: GAGVSQSPSNKVTEKGKDVELRCDPISGHTALYWYRQSLGQGLEFLIYFQGNSAPDKSGLPSDRFSAERTGGSVSTLTIQRTQQEDSAVYLCASSRDRGDYGYTFGSGTRLTVV.

This clonotype was seen only a few times. The chain is built from TRBV6-6 and TRBJ2-7, with a tentative D call TRBD2 (6 bases). Trimming took off 0 bases at V and 2 bases at J, with 8 bases between the two ends. Germline-derived CDR1 and CDR2 are MNHNY and SVGAGI (reference sequence). This CDR3 has 14 residues. DNA for the CDR3: TGTGCCAGCAGTTACTCGGGGGGAACCTACGAGCAGTACTTC. This encodes CASSYSGGTYEQYF.

As regards this clonotype: A much larger clonotype is one base distant, so this may be a read error. The rearrangement joins TRBV6-1 to TRBJ2-7; 7 bases are a match to TRBD1. CDR1 is MNHNS, CDR2 SASEGT, per germline. The CDR3 length is 13 residues. The CDR3 reads CAGSWDRSYEQYF. In nucleotides, the CDR3 is TGTGCCGGCAGCTGGGACAGATCCTACGAGCAGTACTTC.

This clonotype was recorded many times. The chain is built from TRBV6-1 and TRBJ2-1; D unresolved. The CDR3 consists of 14 residues. V was shortened by 6 bases and J by 4 bases, with 13 bases between the two germline ends. Germline V CDR1 and CDR2: MNHNS, SASEGT. The CDR3 bases are TGTGCCAGCAGGATTTTTGGTCGGTACAATGAGCAGTTCTTC. It translates to CASRIFGRYNEQFF.

This clonotype was recorded many times. V usage is TRBV24-1 and J usage is TRBJ2-1; TRBD2 is a possible D gene (6 bases). The germline V gene encodes CDR1 KGHDR and CDR2 SFDVKD. This CDR3 contains 14 residues. With 2 bases removed from V and 3 bases from J, the gap between germline ends came to 7 bases. This chain's CDR3 is CATSDSGVYNEQFF. The CDR3 nucleotides read TGTGCCACCAGTGATTCGGGGGTCTACAATGAGCAGTTCTTC.

The chain combines TRBV6-2 or TRBV6-3 with TRBJ2-1; D uncertain. The CDR3 extends over 15 amino acids. With 9 bases removed from V and 10 bases from J, the gap between germline ends came to 25 bases. In germline, CDR1 is MNHEY, CDR2 SVGEGT. CDR3 sequence: CARTLREDAYYEQFF. The CDR3 nucleotides read TGTGCCAGAACCCTACGAGAGGACGCTTACTACGAGCAGTTCTTC.

The chain couples TRBV5-4 to TRBJ2-5; TRBD1 aligns across 8 bases. Unmatched junction bases numbered 8, after V lost 4 bases and J lost 0 bases. Germline V gives CDR1 SGHNT, CDR2 YYREEE (reference sequence). The CDR3 extends over 16 amino acids. The DNA of the CDR3 is TGTGCCAGCAGCCCACGGGACAGGACGTACCAAGAGACCCAGTACTTC. This codes for CASSPRDRTYQETQYF.

This clonotype has ten or more counts. J is TRBJ1-1 and V is TRBV2; D is unclear. This CDR3 comprises 15 residues. Germline loops: CDR1 SNHLY, CDR2 FYNNEI. Trimming left V 8 bases short and J 1 base short, with 17 bases between. The CDR3 DNA sequence: TGTGCCAGCCAGAATTCCCAGGCGAAGAACACTGAAGCTTTCTTT. Protein sequence: CASQNSQAKNTEAFF.

In this sample, this clonotype turned up a few times. V and J are TRBV7-8 and TRBJ2-1, with D possibly TRBD2 on 5 matching bases. V was shortened by 5 bases and J by 2 bases, with 19 bases between the two germline ends. This CDR3 comprises 17 residues. The V gene's germline CDR1 is SGHVS and CDR2 FQNEAQ. In DNA, the CDR3 is TGTGCCAGCAGCCCCGCCAGACGACTAAACCCCTACAATGAGCAGTTCTTC. It yields the protein CASSPARRLNPYNEQFF. Complete variable domain (other parts from reference TRBV7-8 and TRBJ2-1): GAGVSQSPRYKVAKRGQDVALRCDPISGHVSLFWYQQALGQGPEFLTYFQNEAQLDKSGLPSDRFFAERPEGSVSTLKIQRTQQEDSAVYLCASSPARRLNPYNEQFFGPGTRLTVL.

The chain combines TRBV29-1 with TRBJ2-1; tentatively, D is TRBD2 (6 bases). Per the germline V gene, CDR1 is SQVTM and CDR2 is ANQGSEA. This CDR3 region has 18 residues. V was clipped by 0 bases and J by 3 bases, with 21 bases between them. For the CDR3, the DNA is TGCAGCGTTGAAGATCCGTTTGGGCTAGCGACCGACTACAATGAGCAGTTCTTC. It yields the protein CSVEDPFGLATDYNEQFF.

Ten or more counts support this clonotype. J is TRBJ2-1 and V is TRBV2; D may be TRBD2 (6 bases). The CDR3 is 14 residues long. From germline, CDR1 is SNHLY and CDR2 FYNNEI. V lost 0 bases and J lost 8, with 11 bases in between. CDR3: CASSEAGTHDEQFF. CDR3 DNA sequence: TGTGCCAGCAGTGAAGCCGGGACTCACGATGAGCAGTTCTTC.

This clonotype was counted many times. The rearrangement joins TRBV10-3 to TRBJ2-5, with TRBD1 matching over 10 bases. Germline-derived CDR1 and CDR2 are ENHRY and SYGVKD. The CDR3 is made up of 14 amino acids. The J segment lost 2 bases and the V segment lost 10 bases, leaving 7 bases of the junction unmatched. The CDR3 is CATGQGGAQETQYF. The CDR3 nucleotides read TGTGCCACCGGACAGGGGGGGGCTCAAGAGACCCAGTACTTC.

This clonotype was seen only once. The junction and the germline gene differ at one end; a read error may be behind it. The V and J genes are TRBV2 and TRBJ1-1; 8 bases fit TRBD1. Germline assignment: CDR1 SNHLY and CDR2 FYNNEI. The CDR3 loop spans 15 amino acids. CDR3 amino acids: CASSKARTGRGPAFF. The CDR3 DNA sequence: TGTGCCAGCAGTAAAGCGAGGACCGGCAGGGGGCCAGCTTTCTTT. Drawing the rest from reference TRBV2 and TRBJ1-1, the complete variable domain is EPEVTQTPSHQVTQMGQEVILRCVPISNHLYFYWYRQILGQKVEFLVSFYNNEISEKSEIFDDQFSVERPDGSNFTLKIRSTKLEDSAMYFCASSKARTGRGPAFFGQGTRLTVV.

This clonotype has at least ten counts. This chain connects TRBV4-2 to TRBJ1-2, with a tentative D call TRBD1 (6 bases). Germline-derived CDR1 and CDR2 are LGHNA and YNFKEQ. V was pared by 3 bases and J by 4 bases, with 9 bases between. The CDR3 loop spans 13 amino acids. CDR3 sequence: CASSQGAGYGYTF. The CDR3 coding sequence is TGTGCCAGCAGCCAGGGGGCGGGCTATGGCTACACCTTC.

Only a few counts were recorded for this clonotype. The V and J genes are TRBV25-1 and TRBJ2-1; 7 nucleotides line up with TRBD1. This CDR3 is built from 16 residues. The trim removed 1 base at V and 5 bases at J, leaving 8 bases unmatched. Germline values: CDR1 MGHDK, CDR2 SYGVNS. The CDR3 is CASSESLRGRDNEQFF. The CDR3 nucleotides read TGTGCCAGCAGTGAATCGTTGAGGGGGCGAGACAATGAGCAGTTCTTC.

At least ten counts were recorded for this clonotype. V gene TRBV2 combines with J gene TRBJ2-3; 9 positions match TRBD2. J gave up 2 bases and V 8 bases, and 8 bases lay outside the gene matches. Germline V gives CDR1 SNHLY, CDR2 FYNNEI. The CDR3 has 15 residues. CDR3 nucleotide sequence: TGTGCCAGCTTGACTAGCGGACTATACACAGATACGCAGTATTTT. Translation: CASLTSGLYTDTQYF.

As concerns this clonotype: An end of the junction does not agree with germline; a read error may underlie this. The chain uses TRBV2 and TRBJ1-2; 8 bases match TRBD1. The CDR3 is 14 residues long. CDR1 is SNHLY, CDR2 FYNNEI, per germline. DNA of the CDR3: TGTCCCAGCAGAAGGGCAGGGGGCTCCTATGGCTACACCTTC. Translating it yields CPSRRAGGSYGYTF.

Of note for this clonotype: The junction departs from the called germline gene at one end, perhaps through a read error. The gene calls are TRBV27 and TRBJ2-1, with 14 bases aligning to TRBD2. CDR1 is MNHEY, CDR2 SMNVEV, per germline (reference sequence). The CDR3 runs 17 residues. The DNA for the CDR3 is TGTGCCAGAAGTCCCCGGACTAGCGGGAGGAAATACAATGGGCAGTTCTTC. Amino acids: CARSPRTSGRKYNGQFF.

This clonotype was seen many times. The V call is TRBV6-6, the J call TRBJ1-2, with D unresolved. CDR3 length: 14 residues. In germline, CDR1 is MNHNY, CDR2 SVGAGI (reference sequence). Trimming stripped 2 bases from V and 4 bases from J, with 11 bases between. The CDR3 spells CASSYTGVPYGYTF. The DNA of the CDR3 is TGTGCCAGCAGTTACACCGGGGTACCCTATGGCTACACCTTC.

This clonotype was recorded many times. The rearrangement uses TRBV6-6 and TRBJ2-7; maybe TRBD2 (6 bases). Trimming cost V 0 bases and J 3 bases, with 9 bases left between them. CDR1 is MNHNY, CDR2 SVGAGI, per germline (reference sequence). CDR3 length equals 14 residues. CDR3 protein: CASSYSTEGYEQYF. The CDR3 nucleotides are TGTGCCAGCAGTTACTCGACGGAGGGCTACGAGCAGTACTTC.

There are a few counts of this clonotype. This CDR3 reads CASKRPAYEQYF. CDR3 DNA sequence: TGTGCCAGCAAAAGGCCGGCCTACGAGCAGTACTTC. The chain links TRBV2 to TRBJ2-7, with unresolved D. Trimming stripped 7 bases from V and 2 bases from J, with 9 bases between. CDR1 and CDR2 (germline): SNHLY, FYNNEI. This CDR3 has 12 residues.

Comments on this clonotype: At one boundary the junction diverges from the germline segment, which might be a read error. The V call is TRBV7-2, the J call TRBJ2-1; TRBD2 matches at 9 bases. Looked up from germline, CDR1 is SGHTA and CDR2 is FQGNSA. CDR3 size: 14 residues. CDR3 DNA: TGTGCCAGCAGCTTAGGCCCCTCTAGCGGGGCCATTGACTTC. Translated, it gives CASSLGPSSGAIDF.